This entry lists 19 T cell receptor beta chains sequenced from one sample in a study of blood T cell repertoires in COVID-19. Libraries were prepared by immunoSEQ multiplex PCR; TCRdb keeps only in-frame clonotypes and omits some of them. This table has around 280,000 clones, approximately 83% appearing once. Source material: peripheral blood. These receptors came from a woman aged 25 to 39 who had recovered from COVID-19.

A single count supports this clone. This chain uses TRBV12-3 or TRBV12-4 with TRBJ2-3; 8 bases are shared with TRBD2. The CDR3 runs to 13 residues. The trim removed 6 bases at V and 4 bases at J, leaving 3 bases unmatched. CDR3 sequence (DNA): TGTGCCAGCAGCTCGGGGGGGCCAGATACGCAGTATTTT. This translates into CASSSGGPDTQYF.

V and J are TRBV28 and TRBJ2-3; the match to TRBD1 covers 8 bases. CDR3 length: 12 residues. V lost 6 bases, J lost 10 bases, and 6 bases stayed unmatched. CDR1 is MDHEN and CDR2 is SYDVKM in the germline V gene. The CDR3 bases are TGTGCCAGCAGCCCCAGGGGGCCCTCGCAGTATTTT. Encoded protein: CASSPRGPSQYF.

This chain connects TRBV6-2 or TRBV6-3 to TRBJ2-3, with 11 bases aligning to TRBD2. Germline lookup yields CDR1 MNHEY and CDR2 SVGEGT. This CDR3 is built from 17 residues. The V and J ends lost 2 bases and 0 bases, in that order; junction bases with no gene match: 4. The CDR3 coding sequence is TGTGCCAGCAGTTACCCTGGACTAGCGGGTAGCACAGATACGCAGTATTTT. Translation gives CASSYPGLAGSTDTQYF.

This rearrangement joins TRBV7-9 to TRBJ2-7; 7 nucleotides agree with TRBD1. The CDR3 contains 15 residues. Per germline, CDR1 SEHNR and CDR2 FQNEAQ (reference sequence). The junction had 7 bases not matched to a gene; V was cut back by 1 base and J by 4 bases. The CDR3 sequence: CASSLVYRGQYEQYF. CDR3 bases: TGTGCCAGCAGCTTAGTATACAGGGGACAGTACGAGCAGTACTTC. Supplemented by reference TRBV7-9 and TRBJ2-7, the full variable domain reads DTGVSQNPRHKITKRGQNVTFRCDPISEHNRLYWYRQTLGQGPEFLTYFQNEAQLEKSRLLSDRFSAERPKGSFSTLEIQRTEQGDSAMYLCASSLVYRGQYEQYFGPGTRLTVT.

The chain is built from TRBV4-2 and TRBJ2-1, with D perhaps TRBD2 (7 bases). The V end lost 6 bases, the J end lost 8 bases, and 14 bases lay between the germline ends. CDR3 length: 13 amino acids. Germline CDR1 reads LGHNA; CDR2 reads YNFKEQ. The CDR3 DNA sequence: TGTGCCAGCAGGGGAGGGGGGGAGGATGAGCAGTTCTTC. Translation gives CASRGGGEDEQFF.

A few counts support this clone. The V call is TRBV11-2, the J call TRBJ2-2; D remains ambiguous. There are 12 residues in the CDR3. Germline loops: CDR1 SGHAT, CDR2 FQNNGV. V lost 3 bases, J lost 8 bases, and 7 bases lay in between. The CDR3 loop reads CASSFEEGELFF. The CDR3 DNA reads TGTGCCAGCAGCTTCGAAGAGGGGGAGCTGTTTTTT.

V and J are TRBV7-8 and TRBJ2-7, with D uncertain. CDR3 length equals 11 residues. V was cut by 8 bases and J by 9 bases, with 14 bases left in between. The V gene's germline CDR1 is SGHVS and CDR2 FQNEAQ. DNA for the CDR3: TGTGCCAGCCACGACAATAAAGGGCAGTACTTC. It codes for CASHDNKGQYF.

The rearrangement joins TRBV20-1 to TRBJ1-4; D uncertain. The V end lost 3 bases, the J end lost 3 bases, and 14 bases lay between the germline ends. This CDR3 spans 15 amino acids. The germline gives CDR1 DFQATT, CDR2 SNEGSKA (reference sequence). In nucleotides, the CDR3 is TGCAGTGCTAGTCCAACCATCACGGCTAATGAAAAACTGTTTTTT. This gives the protein CSASPTITANEKLFF.

The V call is TRBV30, the J call TRBJ1-1; 7 bases line up with TRBD1. V trimming: 3 bases; J trimming: 1 base; junction bases outside the gene matches: 11. Germline CDR1 is GTSNPN and CDR2 is SVGIG (reference sequence). There are 16 residues in the CDR3. CDR3 nucleotides: TGTGCCTGGAGGAGACAGGGTTTGTCTCCGAACACTGAAGCTTTCTTT. Translation: CAWRRQGLSPNTEAFF.

Only a few counts were recorded for this clone. V gene TRBV6-5 combines with J gene TRBJ1-1; a weak D match, TRBD1 (6 bases). Germline assignment: CDR1 MNHEY and CDR2 SVGAGI. The ends were cut back, 5 bases at V and 1 base at J, with 11 bases in the middle. The CDR3 length is 14 residues. This CDR3 reads CASSKLQGNTEAFF. The CDR3 DNA sequence: TGTGCCAGCAGTAAATTACAGGGGAACACTGAAGCTTTCTTT.

The CDR3 loop reads CASSMIGGADTQYF. As DNA, the CDR3 is TGTGCCAGCAGCATGATTGGGGGGGCAGATACGCAGTATTTT. The chain recombines TRBV7-3 with TRBJ2-3; 7 nucleotides match TRBD2. The V gene end was trimmed by 5 bases and the J gene end by 4 bases; junction bases not matched to a gene: 6. There are 14 residues in the CDR3. Per the germline V gene, CDR1 is SGHTA and CDR2 is FQGTGA.

The chain has TRBV5-1 and TRBJ1-1; D uncertain. The CDR3 totals 14 residues. Germline CDR1 is SGHRS and CDR2 is YFSETQ. V was shortened by 4 bases and J by 6 bases, with 16 bases between the two germline ends. The CDR3 DNA follows: TGCGCCAGCAGCCCAGAACCAGGTCTCCCTGAAGCTTTCTTT. The encoded protein is CASSPEPGLPEAFF.

For this clone: Other DNA sequences within the sample encode an identical CDR3. V usage is TRBV24-1 and J usage is TRBJ1-5; maybe TRBD1 (6 bases). Germline V gene lookup returns CDR1 KGHDR and CDR2 SFDVKD. V was clipped by 4 bases and J by 4 bases, with 13 bases between them. The CDR3 is 15 residues long. CDR3 amino acids: CATSDSQGPNQPQHF. DNA for the CDR3: TGTGCCACCAGTGACTCACAGGGCCCTAATCAGCCCCAGCATTTT.

This rearrangement joins TRBV6-5 to TRBJ1-2; D ambiguous. This CDR3 is 15 amino acids long. Germline CDR1 and CDR2: MNHEY and SVGAGI. With 8 bases removed from V and 5 bases from J, the gap between germline ends came to 21 bases. The DNA for the CDR3 is TGTGCCAGCGCTCGGGCGGGGAAGGGTTTATATGGCTACACCTTC. This gives the protein CASARAGKGLYGYTF.

This chain links TRBV18 with TRBJ1-6; D not certain. CDR1 is KGHSH and CDR2 is LQKENI in the germline V gene. V lost 3 bases and J 10 bases, leaving 13 bases between the germline ends. The CDR3 runs to 14 residues. This CDR3 is CASSPERARSPLHF. CDR3 bases: TGTGCCAGCTCACCCGAGAGAGCTCGATCACCCCTCCACTTT.

This chain uses TRBV7-2 with TRBJ1-1, with TRBD1 matching over 8 bases. The V and J ends lost 8 bases and 5 bases, in that order; junction bases with no gene match: 13. CDR1 is SGHTA, CDR2 FQGNSA, per germline. This CDR3 is 15 amino acids long. Here the CDR3 reads CASSPSGDRTTEAFF. The DNA for the CDR3 is TGTGCCAGCTCCCCTTCTGGGGACAGGACTACTGAAGCTTTCTTT.

This chain uses TRBV6-9 with TRBJ2-7; D possibly corresponds to TRBD1 (5 bases). Per the germline V gene, CDR1 is MNHGY and CDR2 is SVAAGI. The length of the CDR3 is 16 residues. Trimming took off 8 bases at V and 4 bases at J, with 24 bases between the two ends. CDR3 loop: CASHFFRTTLKYEQYF. The CDR3 DNA is TGTGCCAGCCATTTCTTTCGGACAACTCTCAAATACGAGCAGTACTTC.

The genes are TRBV5-6 and TRBJ1-2; no firm D call. The V gene's germline CDR1 is SGHDT and CDR2 YYEEEE. CDR3 length: 15 residues. The germline V and J ends were trimmed by 0 bases and 2 bases, with 11 bases remaining between them. CDR3 protein: CASSLGPSLNYGYTF. DNA for the CDR3: TGTGCCAGCAGCTTGGGGCCTAGCCTAAACTATGGCTACACCTTC.

This sequence joins TRBV18 and TRBJ2-7, with a tentative D call TRBD2 (5 bases). The CDR3 is made up of 11 amino acids. V lost 6 bases and J 3 bases, leaving 6 bases between the germline ends. CDR1 and CDR2 (germline): KGHSH, LQKENI. The CDR3, as DNA: TGTGCCAGCTCGGGAGACTACGAGCAGTACTTC. Its protein product is CASSGDYEQYF.